These 5 T cell receptor beta chains share one sample of origin, sequenced in a study of pediatric ulcerative colitis. During colonoscopy, one to two rectal pinch biopsies were collected. Repertoires were generated with immunoSEQ multiplex PCR, while TCRdb's copy carries only in-frame clones and drops some. The table shows around 20,000 clones, with roughly four fifths occurring only once. The sequenced sample was gut tissue. The receptor set was obtained from a boy aged 10-17 years with moderate ulcerative colitis.

V usage is TRBV19 and J usage is TRBJ1-1, with TRBD1 as a possible D gene (6 bases). V shed 10 bases and J shed 4 bases, with 16 bases lying between them. The CDR3 runs 13 residues. The germline V gene has CDR1 LNHDA and CDR2 SQIVND (reference sequence). CDR3 residues: CATLSGAGTEAFF. As DNA, the CDR3 is TGTGCCACTCTCTCGGGGGCTGGCACTGAAGCTTTCTTT.

The chain joins TRBV10-2 to TRBJ2-3; possible D gene TRBD2, 6 bases. The germline V gene encodes CDR1 WSHSY and CDR2 SAAADI. The CDR3 runs 14 residues. The germline V and J ends were trimmed by 11 bases and 4 bases, with 19 bases remaining between them. CDR3: CAGRGAGNSDTQYF. In DNA, the CDR3 is TGCGCCGGCCGCGGGGCGGGGAATTCAGATACGCAGTATTTT.

The genes are TRBV4-2 and TRBJ2-1; 8 positions agree with TRBD2. J gave up 8 bases and V 8 bases, and 2 bases lay outside the gene matches. CDR3 length: 11 residues. Germline CDR1 reads LGHNA; CDR2 reads YNFKEQ. The CDR3 region is CASSGGYEQFF. CDR3 bases: TGTGCCAGCTCGGGGGGGTATGAGCAGTTCTTC.

The chain links TRBV5-6 to TRBJ2-7, with D possibly being TRBD1 or TRBD2 (5 bases each). This CDR3 is built from 14 residues. Germline assignment: CDR1 SGHDT and CDR2 YYEEEE. Trimming stripped 3 bases from V and 9 bases from J, with 19 bases between. The CDR3 sequence: CASSSSGVWGAQYF. DNA for the CDR3: TGTGCCAGCAGCTCCTCCGGGGTATGGGGCGCGCAGTACTTC. Full variable domain (remainder filled in from reference TRBV5-6 and TRBJ2-7): DAGVTQSPTHLIKTRGQQVTLRCSPKSGHDTVSWYQQALGQGPQFIFQYYEEEERQRGNFPDRFSGHQFPNYSSELNVNALLLGDSALYLCASSSSGVWGAQYFGPGTRLTVT.

This chain connects TRBV5-6 to TRBJ2-4; TRBD2 is a possible D gene (6 bases). V lost 4 bases, J lost 0 bases, and 14 bases lay in between. Per the germline V gene, CDR1 is SGHDT and CDR2 is YYEEEE. CDR3 length: 16 residues. CDR3 region: CASSPAAGLAKNIQYF. CDR3 nucleotide sequence: TGTGCCAGCAGCCCCGCCGCGGGGCTAGCCAAAAACATTCAGTACTTC.